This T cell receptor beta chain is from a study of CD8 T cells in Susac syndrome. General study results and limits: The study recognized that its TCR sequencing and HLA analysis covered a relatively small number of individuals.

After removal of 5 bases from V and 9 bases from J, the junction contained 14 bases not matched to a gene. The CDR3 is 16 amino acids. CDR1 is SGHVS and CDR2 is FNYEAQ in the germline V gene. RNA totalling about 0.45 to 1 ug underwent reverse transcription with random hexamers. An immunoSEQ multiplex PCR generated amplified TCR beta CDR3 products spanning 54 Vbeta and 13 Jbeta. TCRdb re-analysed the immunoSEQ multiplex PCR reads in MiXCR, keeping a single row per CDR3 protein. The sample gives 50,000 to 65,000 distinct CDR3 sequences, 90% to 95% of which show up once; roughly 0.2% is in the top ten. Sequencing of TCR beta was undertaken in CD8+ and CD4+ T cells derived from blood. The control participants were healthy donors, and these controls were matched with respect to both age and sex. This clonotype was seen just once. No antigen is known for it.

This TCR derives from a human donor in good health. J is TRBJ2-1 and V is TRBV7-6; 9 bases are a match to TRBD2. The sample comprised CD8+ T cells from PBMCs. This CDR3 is CASSPGGLAGTIEQFF. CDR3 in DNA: TGTGCCAGCAGCCCGGGTGGGCTAGCGGGGACGATTGAGCAGTTCTTC.